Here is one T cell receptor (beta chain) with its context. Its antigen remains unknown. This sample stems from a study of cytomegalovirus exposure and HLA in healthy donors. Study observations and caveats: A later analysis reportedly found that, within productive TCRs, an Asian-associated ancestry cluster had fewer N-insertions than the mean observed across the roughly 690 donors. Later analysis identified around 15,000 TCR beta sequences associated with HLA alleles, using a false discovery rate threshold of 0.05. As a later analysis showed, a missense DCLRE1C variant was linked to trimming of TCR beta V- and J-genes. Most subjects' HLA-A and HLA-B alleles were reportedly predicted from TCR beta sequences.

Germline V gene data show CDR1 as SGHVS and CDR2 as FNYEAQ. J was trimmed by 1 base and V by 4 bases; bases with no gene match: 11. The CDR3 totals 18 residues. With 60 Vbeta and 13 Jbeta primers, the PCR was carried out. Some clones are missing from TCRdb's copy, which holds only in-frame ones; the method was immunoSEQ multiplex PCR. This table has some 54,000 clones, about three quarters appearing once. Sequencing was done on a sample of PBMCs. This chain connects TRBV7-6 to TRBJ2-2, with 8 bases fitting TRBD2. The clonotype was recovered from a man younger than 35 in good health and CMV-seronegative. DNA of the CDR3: TGTGCCAGCAGCTGGGGAAGTTCACTAGCGGAGAACACCGGGGAGCTGTTTTTT. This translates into CASSWGSSLAENTGELFF.